Below, 27 T cell receptor beta chains from the same sample are listed, as sequenced in a study of T-cell memory formation after mild COVID-19. TCRdb redid the calling of the 5' RACE reads with MiXCR, one entry per CDR3 protein. The sample includes just over 150,000 distinct CDR3 sequences, 30% to 35% seen only once; the top ten take more than 10%. Source material: PBMCs or a T cell subset sorted from them (not recorded which). Receptor source: an adult woman who had mild COVID-19 (a few samples of this study predate the infection). Cell type and time point are not known.

This chain joins TRBV7-9 and TRBJ2-7; 7 bases align to TRBD2. The germline CDR1 and CDR2 sequences are SEHNR and FQNEAQ (reference sequence). The CDR3 consists of 16 residues. The junction had 6 bases not matched to a gene; V was cut back by 1 base and J by 0 bases. The CDR3 DNA sequence: TGTGCCAGCAGCTTAGGAGTCAGGACTAGCTCCTACGAGCAGTACTTC. It is translated as CASSLGVRTSSYEQYF.

CDR3 coding DNA: TGCAGTGCTCCGCTAAGGGGGACGGCTAACTATGGCTACACCTTC. This gives the protein CSAPLRGTANYGYTF. The V gene is TRBV20-1, the J gene TRBJ1-2; TRBD1 is a possible D gene (6 bases). This CDR3 has 15 amino acids. The ends were cut back, 5 bases at V and 0 bases at J, with 16 bases in the middle. CDR1 and CDR2 from the germline V gene are DFQATT and SNEGSKA (reference sequence).

The CDR3 here is CASSLGAGAPNEQFF. The CDR3 DNA reads as TGTGCCAGCAGCTTGGGAGCGGGGGCTCCGAATGAGCAGTTCTTC. The genes are TRBV5-6 and TRBJ2-1; 8 bases are a match to TRBD2. CDR1 is SGHDT, CDR2 YYEEEE, per germline. The CDR3 length is 15 residues. After removal of 0 bases from V and 7 bases from J, the junction contained 6 bases not matched to a gene.

This clonotype has only one observation. The CDR3 DNA is TGTGCCACCAGCCGCGAGGGGATTCCTGGCTACACCTTC. Translated: CATSREGIPGYTF. The chain couples TRBV24-1 to TRBJ1-2, with D possibly matching TRBD1 (5 bases). Germline CDR1 is KGHDR and CDR2 is SFDVKD. This CDR3 spans 13 amino acids. Deletions cut 7 bases from V and 7 bases from J, with 15 bases between.

This clonotype occurred once. V is TRBV27 and J is TRBJ2-2, with 9 bases lining up with TRBD1. CDR3 length: 15 amino acids. Germline CDR1 reads MNHEY; CDR2 reads SMNVEV (reference sequence). J gave up 6 bases and V 3 bases, and 5 bases lay outside the gene matches. The CDR3 bases are TGTGCCAGCAGTTTGCCGGGACAGGGAGCCGGGGAGCTGTTTTTT. The encoded protein is CASSLPGQGAGELFF.

The V and J genes are TRBV12-3 or TRBV12-4 and TRBJ2-5, with D tentatively TRBD2 (5 bases). Trimming removed 5 bases from V and 3 bases from J, with 13 bases in between. The CDR3 extends over 14 amino acids. The CDR3 protein is CASSPPRTEETQYF. The DNA for the CDR3 is TGTGCCAGCAGTCCCCCCCGGACTGAAGAGACCCAGTACTTC.

DNA for the CDR3: TGCGCCAGCAGAGCGGGAGAAACAGATACGCAGTATTTT. Translating gives CASRAGETDTQYF. This chain uses TRBV5-1 with TRBJ2-3, with 8 bases fitting TRBD2. V shed 5 bases and J 3 bases; nucleotides not matched to a gene: 2. This CDR3 region has 13 residues. Germline V gene sequence: CDR1 SGHRS, CDR2 YFSETQ.

The chain employs TRBV4-2 and TRBJ2-7; 15 nucleotides agree with TRBD2. CDR1 is LGHNA and CDR2 is YNFKEQ in the germline V gene. J was trimmed by 2 bases and V by 4 bases; bases with no gene match: 9. The CDR3 runs to 18 residues. CDR3: CASSLRTSGGETPYEQYF. The CDR3, as DNA: TGTGCCAGCAGCCTTCGGACTAGCGGGGGGGAGACCCCCTACGAGCAGTACTTC.

This clonotype was found a few times. The chain carries TRBV11-2 and TRBJ2-7, with D perhaps TRBD1 (6 bases). The CDR3 sequence is 12 residues long. V was clipped by 6 bases and J by 0 bases, with 6 bases between them. Germline V lookup: CDR1 SGHAT, CDR2 FQNNGV. This CDR3 reads CASRDSSYEQYF. The CDR3 region has the DNA TGTGCCAGCAGGGACAGCTCCTACGAGCAGTACTTC.

This clonotype came up once. The chain uses TRBV11-3 and TRBJ2-1; 7 positions match TRBD2. CDR1 is SGHNT, CDR2 YENEEA, per germline. With V trimmed by 3 bases and J by 9 bases, 11 bases remained unmatched. CDR3 size: 15 residues. CDR3: CASSFFREVGGEQFF. The CDR3, as DNA: TGTGCCAGCAGCTTCTTCCGGGAGGTGGGGGGTGAGCAGTTCTTC.

This clonotype was seen a handful of times. The chain joins TRBV29-1 to TRBJ1-1; TRBD1 aligns across 8 bases. V trimming: 3 bases; J trimming: 7 bases; junction bases outside the gene matches: 7. In germline, CDR1 is SQVTM, CDR2 ANQGSEA. The CDR3 totals 13 residues. The CDR3 DNA sequence: TGCAGCGTTGACTGGACAGGGAGATTTGAAGCTTTCTTT. Translated, it gives CSVDWTGRFEAFF.

This clonotype is medium-sized in the sample. The CDR3 loop reads CASSLADRKETQYF. The DNA for the CDR3 is TGTGCCAGCAGTTTAGCGGACAGGAAAGAGACCCAGTACTTC. V usage is TRBV12-3 or TRBV12-4 and J usage is TRBJ2-5; 7 positions agree with TRBD1. CDR3 length: 14 amino acids. The V segment lost 0 bases and the J segment 3 bases; nucleotides outside the gene matches: 1.

This clonotype has only a few counts. The rearrangement joins TRBV12-3 or TRBV12-4 to TRBJ2-1, with 14 bases fitting TRBD2. The CDR3 sequence is 20 residues long. V was pared by 6 bases and J by 7 bases, with 20 bases of the junction left unmatched. The CDR3 bases are TGTGCCAGCAGCCCACAGGCAGGACTAGCGGGAGGTCGAGGGAGAAATGAGCAGTTCTTC. Residues: CASSPQAGLAGGRGRNEQFF.

V is TRBV5-5 and J is TRBJ2-6; D is undetermined. Trimming shortened V by 7 bases and J by 0 bases, and 11 bases separated the two germline ends. CDR3 length: 15 amino acids. CDR1 and CDR2 (germline): SGHKS, YYEKEE (reference sequence). The DNA of the CDR3 is TGTGCCAGCGAGGTCGGATACTCTGGGGCCAACGTCCTGACTTTC. Translation: CASEVGYSGANVLTF. Based on the CDR3 plus reference TRBV5-5 and TRBJ2-6, the full variable domain is DAGVTQSPTHLIKTRGQQVTLRCSPISGHKSVSWYQQVLGQGPQFIFQYYEKEERGRGNFPDRFSARQFPNYSSELNVNALLLGDSALYLCASEVGYSGANVLTFGAGSRLTVL.

This clonotype was counted only a few times. The chain joins TRBV12-3 or TRBV12-4 to TRBJ2-7; 7 nucleotides match TRBD1. The CDR3 runs 18 residues. J was trimmed by 3 bases and V by 4 bases; bases with no gene match: 18. CDR3 residues: CASSYSGQAVTSHYEQYF. For the CDR3, the DNA is TGTGCCAGCAGTTACTCAGGACAGGCGGTAACAAGTCACTACGAGCAGTACTTC.

The chain links TRBV12-3 or TRBV12-4 to TRBJ2-4, with TRBD2 identical over 7 bases. The CDR3 covers 14 residues. Trimming removed 6 bases from V and 8 bases from J; junction bases left unmatched: 10. As DNA, the CDR3 is TGTGCCAGCAGAGCGGGACGGGTTTGGGACATTCAGTACTTC. Amino acid sequence: CASRAGRVWDIQYF.

This clonotype was counted a few times. The chain carries TRBV29-1 and TRBJ2-2; D ambiguous. Trimming shortened V by 2 bases and J by 5 bases, and 6 bases separated the two germline ends. Germline V gives CDR1 SQVTM, CDR2 ANQGSEA. This CDR3 has 12 amino acids. The CDR3 loop reads CSVELETGELFF. In nucleotides, the CDR3 is TGCAGCGTTGAATTAGAAACCGGGGAGCTGTTTTTT.

CDR3 protein: CASSLDPRIDVLTF. The CDR3 DNA reads TGCGCCAGCAGCTTGGATCCCAGGATCGACGTCCTGACTTTC. V gene TRBV5-1 combines with J gene TRBJ2-6; D call uncertain. From germline, CDR1 is SGHRS and CDR2 YFSETQ. CDR3 length: 14 residues. Between the trimmed V and J ends, which lost 0 bases and 11 bases, there was a span of 12 bases.

The genes are TRBV29-1 and TRBJ1-2, with TRBD1 as a possible D gene (6 bases). Germline-derived CDR1 and CDR2 are SQVTM and ANQGSEA. The CDR3 runs 13 residues. With 4 bases removed from V and 5 bases from J, the gap between germline ends came to 14 bases. In nucleotides, the CDR3 is TGCAGCGTTGTCCGCGGGGGCCTGTATGGCTACACCTTC. Translation gives CSVVRGGLYGYTF.

The chain recombines TRBV5-1 with TRBJ1-1; D might be TRBD1 (5 bases). From germline, CDR1 is SGHRS and CDR2 YFSETQ. The V end was cut by 1 base, the J end by 5 bases, with 12 bases between. The CDR3 contains 14 residues. The CDR3 sequence is CASSLPPGSTEAFF. The CDR3 bases are TGCGCCAGCAGCTTGCCCCCAGGGTCGACTGAAGCTTTCTTT.

This chain uses TRBV9 with TRBJ2-2; 9 bases line up with TRBD1. This CDR3 region has 14 residues. V shed 4 bases, J shed 5 bases, and the junction held 3 bases outside the gene matches. CDR1 SGDLS and CDR2 YYNGEE come from the germline V gene. The DNA for the CDR3 is TGTGCCAGCAGCCTGGGGACAGGGACCGGGGAGCTGTTTTTT. Translation gives CASSLGTGTGELFF.

This clonotype has just a few counts. The gene calls are TRBV14 and TRBJ2-1, with TRBD2 identical over 10 bases. The germline CDR1 and CDR2 sequences are SGHDN and FVKESK. The CDR3 is made up of 16 amino acids. The trim removed 5 bases at V and 8 bases at J, leaving 12 bases unmatched. The CDR3 DNA sequence: TGTGCCAGCAGCAGAGACCGGCTAGCGGGAGTGGATGAGCAGTTCTTC. Protein product: CASSRDRLAGVDEQFF.

The rearrangement joins TRBV12-3 or TRBV12-4 to TRBJ2-1, with TRBD2 as a possible D gene (6 bases). V shed 11 bases and J shed 3 bases, with 20 bases lying between them. The CDR3 length is 15 residues. DNA for the CDR3: TGTGCCGTTGCGCGGGACTCCCGGATCTACAATGAGCAGTTCTTC. This codes for CAVARDSRIYNEQFF.

The chain has TRBV7-2 and TRBJ2-5; TRBD2 might be the D (6 bases). CDR3 length: 13 amino acids. V was trimmed by 5 bases and J by 4 bases, leaving 11 bases between them. CDR1 is SGHTA, CDR2 FQGNSA, per germline. The CDR3 here is CASSPRRAETQYF. The CDR3 DNA reads TGTGCCAGCAGCCCCCGGAGGGCAGAGACCCAGTACTTC.

The chain links TRBV7-2 to TRBJ2-1; a possible D gene is TRBD2 (6 bases). This CDR3 has 15 amino acids. V lost 4 bases and J 2 bases, leaving 12 bases between the germline ends. Germline V gene data show CDR1 as SGHTA and CDR2 as FQGNSA. DNA of the CDR3: TGTGCCAGCAGCTCCCCTAGCGACACCTACAATGAGCAGTTCTTC. It is translated as CASSSPSDTYNEQFF.

The chain recombines TRBV25-1 with TRBJ2-5; D possibly corresponds to TRBD2 (6 bases). Between the trimmed V and J ends, which lost 3 bases and 2 bases, there was a span of 16 bases. Germline CDR1 MGHDK, CDR2 SYGVNS. The CDR3 totals 16 residues. DNA for the CDR3: TGTGCCAGCAGTGATATGACACGGGGGTGGCAAGAGACCCAGTACTTC. This translates into CASSDMTRGWQETQYF.

For the CDR3, the DNA is TGTGCCAGCAGTGAAGGACAGGGTTCTGAGCAGTACTTC. It translates to CASSEGQGSEQYF. The chain recombines TRBV25-1 with TRBJ2-7; 8 nucleotides agree with TRBD1. Looked up from germline, CDR1 is MGHDK and CDR2 is SYGVNS. V was clipped by 2 bases and J by 7 bases; unmatched bases: 4. This CDR3 is built from 13 residues.